These T cell receptor beta chains were read from a single sample in a study of blood T cell repertoires in COVID-19. This table comes from immunoSEQ multiplex PCR, and its TCRdb copy is limited to in-frame clones, with some not included. The sample shows 220,000 or so clones, approximately 80% of them seen only once. What was sequenced was peripheral blood. These TCRs come from a man younger than 45 with active or convalescent COVID-19. CDR3s include the opening cysteine and the closing phenylalanine or tryptophan. Each record gives: D gene, V gene, clone size, J gene, CDR3 protein, CDR3 DNA. A D gene is named only where the DNA matches it firmly. Clone size is given for some rows only: seen once, a few or many times, or a class if the clone is expanded.

.	TRBV11-2	few	TRBJ1-4	CASSLQVFNEKLFF	TGTGCCAGCAGTCTACAGGTCTTCAATGAAAAACTGTTTTTT
TRBD1	TRBV6-2/TRBV6-3	.	TRBJ1-5	CASSQHPDRGWNQPQHF	TGTGCCAGCAGTCAACACCCCGACAGGGGGTGGAATCAGCCCCAGCATTTT
.	TRBV6-5	.	TRBJ2-7	CASSYSGALAAEQYF	TGTGCCAGCAGTTACTCGGGGGCCTTGGCTGCCGAGCAGTACTTC
TRBD1	TRBV7-2	.	TRBJ2-7	CASSPVRGSSYEQYF	TGTGCCAGCAGCCCGGTCAGGGGGAGCTCCTACGAGCAGTACTTC
.	TRBV5-6	.	TRBJ2-1	CASSSGPRLVF	TGTGCCAGCAGCTCCGGCCCCCGACTAGTCTTC
.	TRBV7-9	.	TRBJ2-7	CASSLAGHEQYF	TGTGCCAGCAGCTTAGCGGGCCACGAGCAGTACTTC
TRBD2	TRBV5-1	.	TRBJ2-1	CASSLTSGSNNEQFF	TGCGCCAGCAGCCTAACTAGCGGGAGCAACAATGAGCAGTTCTTC
TRBD1	TRBV11-3	.	TRBJ2-1	CASSWDRGGNEQFF	TGTGCCAGCAGCTGGGACAGGGGGGGCAATGAGCAGTTCTTC
TRBD1	TRBV19	.	TRBJ1-2	CATGQGNSYGYTF	TGTGCTACGGGACAGGGGAATAGTTATGGCTACACCTTC
.	TRBV5-1	.	TRBJ2-4	CASSSTSRRAKNIQYF	TGCGCCAGCAGCTCAACCTCAAGGAGGGCCAAAAACATTCAGTACTTC
TRBD1	TRBV4-1	.	TRBJ1-2	CASSQMTGTGSYTF	TGCGCCAGCAGCCAAATGACAGGGACTGGTAGCTACACCTTC
TRBD1	TRBV4-3	.	TRBJ1-4	CASSQGAGTGGEKLFF	TGCGCCAGCAGCCAAGGGGCCGGGACAGGGGGTGAAAAACTGTTTTTT
TRBD1	TRBV18	.	TRBJ1-1	CASSPQDRAAFF	TGTGCCAGCTCACCACAGGACAGGGCGGCTTTCTTT
.	TRBV28	.	TRBJ1-2	CASSSNALGQPNYGYTF	TGTGCCAGCAGTTCGAACGCTCTGGGACAACCTAACTATGGCTACACCTTC
TRBD1	TRBV7-9	.	TRBJ2-7	CASSSEGQGGPVDEQYF	TGTGCCAGCAGCTCGGAGGGACAGGGAGGCCCGGTGGACGAGCAGTACTTC
.	TRBV6-9	.	TRBJ1-5	CASSPRGDSHSNQPQHF	TGTGCCAGCAGCCCCAGGGGAGATTCCCACAGCAATCAGCCCCAGCATTTT